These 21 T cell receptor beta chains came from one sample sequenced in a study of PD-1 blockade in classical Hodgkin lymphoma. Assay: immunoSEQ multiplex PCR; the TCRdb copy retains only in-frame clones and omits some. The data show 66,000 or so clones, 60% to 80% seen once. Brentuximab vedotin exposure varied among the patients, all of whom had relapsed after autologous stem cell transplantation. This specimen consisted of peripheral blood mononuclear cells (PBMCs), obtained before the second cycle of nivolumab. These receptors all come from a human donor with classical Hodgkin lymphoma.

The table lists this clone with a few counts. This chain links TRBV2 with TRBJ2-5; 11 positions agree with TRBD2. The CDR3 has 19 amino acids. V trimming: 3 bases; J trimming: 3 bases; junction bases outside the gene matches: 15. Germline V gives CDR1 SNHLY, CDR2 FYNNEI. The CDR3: CASSDASGGPTIREETQYF. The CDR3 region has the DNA TGTGCCAGCAGTGACGCTAGCGGGGGGCCGACAATCCGCGAAGAGACCCAGTACTTC. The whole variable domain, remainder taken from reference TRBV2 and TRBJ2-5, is EPEVTQTPSHQVTQMGQEVILRCVPISNHLYFYWYRQILGQKVEFLVSFYNNEISEKSEIFDDQFSVERPDGSNFTLKIRSTKLEDSAMYFCASSDASGGPTIREETQYFGPGTRLLVL.

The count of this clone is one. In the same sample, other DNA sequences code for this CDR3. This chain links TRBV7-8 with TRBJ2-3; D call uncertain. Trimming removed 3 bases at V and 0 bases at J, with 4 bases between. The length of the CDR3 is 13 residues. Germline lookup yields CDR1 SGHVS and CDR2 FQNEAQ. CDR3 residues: CASSLGSTDTQYF. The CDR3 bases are TGTGCCAGCAGCTTGGGGAGCACAGATACGCAGTATTTT. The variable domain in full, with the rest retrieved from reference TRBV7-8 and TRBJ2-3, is GAGVSQSPRYKVAKRGQDVALRCDPISGHVSLFWYQQALGQGPEFLTYFQNEAQLDKSGLPSDRFFAERPEGSVSTLKIQRTQQEDSAVYLCASSLGSTDTQYFGPGTRLTVL.

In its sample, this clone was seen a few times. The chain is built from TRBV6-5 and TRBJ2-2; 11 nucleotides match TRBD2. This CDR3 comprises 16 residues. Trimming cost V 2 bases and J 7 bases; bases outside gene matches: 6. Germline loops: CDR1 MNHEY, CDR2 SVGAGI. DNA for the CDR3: TGTGCCAGCAGTTACACTAGCGGGAGTTTGAACGGGGAGCTGTTTTTT. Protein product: CASSYTSGSLNGELFF.

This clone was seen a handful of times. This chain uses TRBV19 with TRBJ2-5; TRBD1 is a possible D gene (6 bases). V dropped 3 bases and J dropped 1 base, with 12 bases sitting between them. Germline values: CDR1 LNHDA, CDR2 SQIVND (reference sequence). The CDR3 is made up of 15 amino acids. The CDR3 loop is CASSMGSGVQETQYF. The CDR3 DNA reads TGTGCCAGTAGTATGGGTTCAGGGGTCCAAGAGACCCAGTACTTC.

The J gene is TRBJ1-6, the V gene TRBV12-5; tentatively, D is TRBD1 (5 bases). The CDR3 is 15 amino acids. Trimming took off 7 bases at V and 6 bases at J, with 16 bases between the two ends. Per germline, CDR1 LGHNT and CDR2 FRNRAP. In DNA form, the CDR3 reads TGTGCTAGTGCCACAAGAGGGGTCCTTAATTCACCCCTCCACTTT. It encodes CASATRGVLNSPLHF.

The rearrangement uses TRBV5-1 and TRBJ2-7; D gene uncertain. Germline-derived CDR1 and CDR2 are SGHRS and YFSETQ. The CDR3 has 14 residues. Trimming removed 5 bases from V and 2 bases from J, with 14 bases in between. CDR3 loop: CASRNDFPPYEQYF. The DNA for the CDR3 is TGCGCCAGCAGAAATGACTTCCCTCCCTACGAGCAGTACTTC. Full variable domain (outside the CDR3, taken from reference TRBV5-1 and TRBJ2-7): KAGVTQTPRYLIKTRGQQVTLSCSPISGHRSVSWYQQTPGQGLQFLFEYFSETQRNKGNFPGRFSGRQFSNSRSEMNVSTLELGDSALYLCASRNDFPPYEQYFGPGTRLTVT.

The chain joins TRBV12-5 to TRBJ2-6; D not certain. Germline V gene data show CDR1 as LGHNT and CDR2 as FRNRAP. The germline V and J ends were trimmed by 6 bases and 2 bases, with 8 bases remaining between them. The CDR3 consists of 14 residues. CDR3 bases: TGTGCTAGTGGCTCCTCCCCTGGGGCCAACGTCCTGACTTTC. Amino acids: CASGSSPGANVLTF.

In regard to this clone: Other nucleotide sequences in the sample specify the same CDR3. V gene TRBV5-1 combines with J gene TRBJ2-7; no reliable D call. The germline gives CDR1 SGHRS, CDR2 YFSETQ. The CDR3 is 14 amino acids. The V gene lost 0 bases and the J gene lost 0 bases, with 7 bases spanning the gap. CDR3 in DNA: TGCGCCAGCAGCTTGGAGGGCCACTCCTACGAGCAGTACTTC. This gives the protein CASSLEGHSYEQYF.

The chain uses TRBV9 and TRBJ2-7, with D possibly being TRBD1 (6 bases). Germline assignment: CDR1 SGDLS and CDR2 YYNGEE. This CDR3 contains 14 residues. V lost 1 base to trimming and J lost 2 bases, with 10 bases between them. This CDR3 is CASSVYAGAYEQYF. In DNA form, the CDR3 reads TGTGCCAGCAGCGTATACGCAGGGGCCTACGAGCAGTACTTC.

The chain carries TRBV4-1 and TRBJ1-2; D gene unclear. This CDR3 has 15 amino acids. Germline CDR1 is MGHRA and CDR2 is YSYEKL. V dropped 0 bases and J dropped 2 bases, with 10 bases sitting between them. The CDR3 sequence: CASSQESGENYGYTF. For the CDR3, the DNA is TGCGCCAGCAGCCAAGAGTCTGGGGAGAACTATGGCTACACCTTC.

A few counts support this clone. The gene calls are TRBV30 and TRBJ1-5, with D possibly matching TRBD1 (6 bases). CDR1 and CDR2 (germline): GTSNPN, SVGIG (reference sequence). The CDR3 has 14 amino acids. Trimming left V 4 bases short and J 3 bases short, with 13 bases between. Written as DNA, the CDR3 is TGTGCCTGGAACCCAGGGGCGGTCAATCAGCCCCAGCATTTT. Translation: CAWNPGAVNQPQHF.

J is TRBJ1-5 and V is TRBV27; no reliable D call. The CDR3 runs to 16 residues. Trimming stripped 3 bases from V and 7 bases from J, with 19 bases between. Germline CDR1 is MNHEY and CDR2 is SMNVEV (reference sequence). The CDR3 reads CASSFATPSNRQPQHF. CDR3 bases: TGTGCCAGCAGTTTCGCAACACCCTCGAACAGACAGCCCCAGCATTTT.

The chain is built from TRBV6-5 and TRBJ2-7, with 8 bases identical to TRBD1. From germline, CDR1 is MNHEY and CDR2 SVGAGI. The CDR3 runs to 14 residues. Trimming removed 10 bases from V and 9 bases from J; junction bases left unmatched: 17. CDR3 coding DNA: TGTGCCACCGCTTTTACGGACAGGGTAGTCGGGCAGTACTTC. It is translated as CATAFTDRVVGQYF.

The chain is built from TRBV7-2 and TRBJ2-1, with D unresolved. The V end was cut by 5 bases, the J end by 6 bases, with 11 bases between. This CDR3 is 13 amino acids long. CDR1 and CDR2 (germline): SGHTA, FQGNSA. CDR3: CASSLDPFNEQFF. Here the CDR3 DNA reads TGTGCCAGCAGCCTGGACCCTTTCAATGAGCAGTTCTTC.

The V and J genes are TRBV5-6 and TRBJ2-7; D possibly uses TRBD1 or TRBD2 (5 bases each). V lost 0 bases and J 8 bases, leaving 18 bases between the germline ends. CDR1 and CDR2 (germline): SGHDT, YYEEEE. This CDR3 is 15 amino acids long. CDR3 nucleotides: TGTGCCAGCAGCTTGGCGTCTGGGACCCTCGTCAAGCAGTACTTC. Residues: CASSLASGTLVKQYF.

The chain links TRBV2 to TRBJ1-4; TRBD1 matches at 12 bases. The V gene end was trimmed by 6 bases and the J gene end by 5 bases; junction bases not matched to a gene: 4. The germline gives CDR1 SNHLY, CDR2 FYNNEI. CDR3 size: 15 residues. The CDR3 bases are TGTGCCAGCAGAGCCGGGACAGGGGGCAATGAAAAACTGTTTTTT. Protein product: CASRAGTGGNEKLFF.

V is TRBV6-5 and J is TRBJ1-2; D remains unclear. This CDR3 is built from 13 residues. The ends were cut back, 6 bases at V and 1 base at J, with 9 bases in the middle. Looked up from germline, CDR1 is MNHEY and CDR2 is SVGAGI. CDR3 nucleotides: TGTGCCAGCAGCTACAGCCTTAACTATGGCTACACCTTC. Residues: CASSYSLNYGYTF.

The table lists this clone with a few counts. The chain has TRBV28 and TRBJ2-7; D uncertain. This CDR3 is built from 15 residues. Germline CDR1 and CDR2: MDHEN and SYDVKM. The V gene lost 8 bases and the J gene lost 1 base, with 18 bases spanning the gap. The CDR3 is CASAPHFPLSYEQYF. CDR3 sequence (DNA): TGTGCCAGCGCCCCCCACTTCCCGCTATCCTACGAGCAGTACTTC.

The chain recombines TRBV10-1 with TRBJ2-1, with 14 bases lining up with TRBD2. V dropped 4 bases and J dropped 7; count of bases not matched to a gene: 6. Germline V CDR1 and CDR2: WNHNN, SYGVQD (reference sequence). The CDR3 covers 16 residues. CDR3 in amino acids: CASSVRLAGGGNEQFF. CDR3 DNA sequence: TGCGCCAGCAGTGTGAGACTAGCGGGAGGGGGAAATGAGCAGTTCTTC.

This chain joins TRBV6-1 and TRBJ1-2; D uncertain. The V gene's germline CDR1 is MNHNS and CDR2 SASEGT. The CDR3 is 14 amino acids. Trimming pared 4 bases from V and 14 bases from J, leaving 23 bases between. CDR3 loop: CASSGLVGVRRETF. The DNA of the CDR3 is TGTGCCAGCAGTGGCCTTGTGGGTGTCCGTCGGGAAACCTTC.

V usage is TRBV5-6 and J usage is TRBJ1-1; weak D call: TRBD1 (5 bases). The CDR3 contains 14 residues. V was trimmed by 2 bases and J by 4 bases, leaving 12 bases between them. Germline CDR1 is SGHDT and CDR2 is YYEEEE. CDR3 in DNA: TGTGCCAGCAGCTTCCGGGGGGTTGGCACTGAAGCTTTCTTT. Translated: CASSFRGVGTEAFF.